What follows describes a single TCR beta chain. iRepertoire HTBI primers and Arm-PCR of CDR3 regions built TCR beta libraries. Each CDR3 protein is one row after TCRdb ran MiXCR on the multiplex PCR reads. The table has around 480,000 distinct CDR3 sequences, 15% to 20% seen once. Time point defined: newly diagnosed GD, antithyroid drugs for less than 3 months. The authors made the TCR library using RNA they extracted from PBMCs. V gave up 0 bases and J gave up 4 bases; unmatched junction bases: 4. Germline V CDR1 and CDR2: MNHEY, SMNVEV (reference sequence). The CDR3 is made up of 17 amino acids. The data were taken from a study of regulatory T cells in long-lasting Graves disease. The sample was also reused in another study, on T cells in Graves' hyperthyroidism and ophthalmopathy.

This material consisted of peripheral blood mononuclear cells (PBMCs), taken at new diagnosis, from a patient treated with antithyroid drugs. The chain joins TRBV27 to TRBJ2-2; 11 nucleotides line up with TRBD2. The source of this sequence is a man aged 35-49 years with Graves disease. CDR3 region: CASSLSELAGATGELFF. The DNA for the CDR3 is TGTGCCAGCAGTTTATCGGAACTAGCGGGAGCCACCGGGGAGCTGTTTTTT.